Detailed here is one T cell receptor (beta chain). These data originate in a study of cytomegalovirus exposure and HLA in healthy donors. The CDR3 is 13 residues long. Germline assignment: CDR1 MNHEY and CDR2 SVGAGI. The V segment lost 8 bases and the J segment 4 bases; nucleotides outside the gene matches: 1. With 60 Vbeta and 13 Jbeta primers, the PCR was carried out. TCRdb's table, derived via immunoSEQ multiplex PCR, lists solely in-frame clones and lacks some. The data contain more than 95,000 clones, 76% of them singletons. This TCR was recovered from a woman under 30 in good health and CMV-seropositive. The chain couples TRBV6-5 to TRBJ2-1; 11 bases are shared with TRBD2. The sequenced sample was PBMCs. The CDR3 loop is CASGLAGYNEQFF. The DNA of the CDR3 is TGTGCCAGCGGACTAGCGGGTTACAATGAGCAGTTCTTC.